Listed below are T cell receptor beta chains from one sample, sequenced in a study of T cells in tumors after PD-1 blockade. Clones were read by immunoSEQ multiplex PCR, and TCRdb kept only the in-frame ones, dropping some. The sample records more than 50,000 clones, 74% being singletons. The sample in question was PBMCs, obtained after anti-PD-1 treatment. Receptor source: a human donor with basal cell carcinoma. Both conserved end residues are part of each CDR3. D genes are given only for firm matches. The listing skips clone size in some rows; elsewhere it reads once, few, many or a size class.

TRBJ2-1	TRBD2	TRBV11-3	-	CASSASGTSGNEQFF	TGTGCCAGCAGCGCCTCCGGGACTAGCGGCAATGAGCAGTTCTTC
TRBJ2-1	TRBD2	TRBV5-5	-	CASSSGTSGFEQFF	TGTGCCAGCAGCTCCGGGACTAGCGGGTTTGAGCAGTTCTTC
TRBJ2-7	-	TRBV4-1	few	CASSHQRGVLYEQYF	TGCGCCAGCAGCCATCAGAGGGGAGTCCTCTACGAGCAGTACTTC
TRBJ1-2	-	TRBV19	-	CASRSSGEYGYTF	TGTGCCAGTAGGTCTTCAGGGGAATATGGCTACACCTTC
TRBJ1-1	-	TRBV7-9	-	CASSFDWPEAFF	TGTGCCAGCAGCTTCGACTGGCCAGAAGCTTTCTTT
TRBJ1-6	TRBD1	TRBV28	once	CASRETGGDSPLHF	TGTGCCAGCAGGGAGACAGGGGGTGATTCACCCCTCCACTTT
TRBJ1-5	-	TRBV28	-	CASSLEDYNQPQHF	TGTGCCAGCAGTTTAGAGGATTACAATCAGCCCCAGCATTTT
TRBJ2-7	TRBD1	TRBV30	-	CAWAIDRAHEQYF	TGTGCCTGGGCTATTGACAGGGCCCACGAGCAGTACTTC
TRBJ1-3	-	TRBV4-1	-	CASSPIFGALPGNTIYF	TGCGCCAGCAGCCCTATCTTCGGGGCGCTTCCTGGAAACACCATATATTTT
TRBJ2-3	-	TRBV6-4	-	CASSGDLSTDTQYF	TGTGCCAGCAGCGGGGACCTCAGCACAGATACGCAGTATTTT
TRBJ1-4	TRBD1	TRBV27	-	CASSRQGRNEKLFF	TGTGCCAGCAGCCGACAGGGGCGTAATGAAAAACTGTTTTTT
TRBJ2-3	-	TRBV24-1	-	CATSDLKNTQYF	TGTGCCACCAGTGATTTAAAGAATACGCAGTATTTT
TRBJ1-6	TRBD1	TRBV5-5	-	CASSFSSTQGAFNSPLHF	TGTGCCAGCAGCTTCTCCTCCACTCAGGGGGCCTTTAATTCACCCCTCCACTTT
TRBJ2-4	-	TRBV4-2	-	CASSQEAGSGQNIQYF	TGTGCCAGCAGCCAAGAGGCGGGGTCTGGCCAAAACATTCAGTACTTC
TRBJ2-1	-	TRBV24-1	-	CATSEPRDPTGEQFF	TGTGCCACCAGTGAACCCCGGGACCCGACGGGTGAGCAGTTCTTC
TRBJ2-7	TRBD1	TRBV29-1	-	CSAGQGGEQYF	TGCAGCGCGGGACAGGGGGGGGAGCAGTACTTC
TRBJ1-1	-	TRBV4-1	-	CASSQPRVTEAFF	TGCGCCAGCAGCCAACCCCGTGTCACTGAAGCTTTCTTT
TRBJ2-2	TRBD2	TRBV28	few	CAIAGDGWDTGELFF	TGTGCCATCGCGGGGGACGGGTGGGACACCGGGGAGCTGTTTTTT
TRBJ2-5	-	TRBV23-1	-	CASSQGSAKETQYF	TGCGCCAGCAGTCAGGGGTCGGCAAAAGAGACCCAGTACTTC
TRBJ2-1	-	TRBV6-4	-	CASSEQGYNEQFF	TGTGCCAGCAGTGAGCAGGGTTACAATGAGCAGTTCTTC
TRBJ2-5	-	TRBV5-4	-	CASSLEGYQETQYF	TGTGCCAGCAGCTTGGAAGGGTACCAAGAGACCCAGTACTTC
TRBJ2-1	-	TRBV19	once	CASSHLINEQFF	TGTGCCAGTAGCCACCTGATCAATGAGCAGTTCTTC
TRBJ1-1	-	TRBV12-3/TRBV12-4	-	CASSFWGEAFF	TGTGCCAGCAGTTTCTGGGGGGAAGCTTTCTTT
TRBJ1-6	TRBD1	TRBV6-4	-	CASSPTGNKDSPLHF	TGTGCCAGCAGTCCGACAGGGAATAAGGATTCACCCCTCCACTTT
TRBJ1-2	TRBD1	TRBV15	-	CATSRDPPGQNYGYTF	TGTGCCACCAGCAGAGATCCCCCGGGACAGAACTATGGCTACACCTTC
TRBJ2-6	-	TRBV5-1	-	CASSNPGSGANVLTF	TGCGCCAGCAGCAACCCAGGGTCCGGGGCCAACGTCCTGACTTTC
TRBJ2-5	-	TRBV2	-	CASSEGTKIQETQYF	TGTGCCAGCAGTGAAGGGACTAAGATCCAAGAGACCCAGTACTTC
TRBJ2-7	TRBD2	TRBV6-5	once	CASIHGGGLPYEQYF	TGTGCCAGCATCCACGGGGGGGGACTTCCCTACGAGCAGTACTTC
TRBJ2-6	-	TRBV5-6	-	CASSFPSGANVLTF	TGTGCCAGCAGCTTTCCGAGCGGGGCCAACGTCCTGACTTTC
TRBJ2-1	-	TRBV7-8	-	CASSPTSNQQFF	TGTGCCAGCAGCCCGACCTCGAATCAACAGTTCTTC
TRBJ2-7	TRBD1	TRBV15	-	CATSRDLTGAGEQYF	TGTGCCACCAGCAGAGATCTGACAGGGGCGGGCGAGCAGTACTTC
TRBJ1-2	-	TRBV29-1	-	CSVGGTSGYTF	TGCAGCGTTGGCGGGACATCTGGCTACACCTTC
TRBJ2-7	-	TRBV6-5	-	CASSYNGGSGEQYF	TGTGCCAGCAGTTACAATGGGGGTTCCGGGGAGCAGTACTTC
TRBJ2-4	TRBD1	TRBV4-2	medium-sized	CASSQEEGQGTDIQYF	TGTGCCAGCAGCCAAGAAGAGGGACAGGGTACAGACATTCAGTACTTC
TRBJ1-2	-	TRBV6-1	-	CASSDDRLYGYTF	TGTGCCAGCAGTGACGACAGGCTCTATGGCTACACCTTC
TRBJ2-3	-	TRBV6-5	-	CASTDPAPLYF	TGTGCCAGCACCGATCCCGCTCCCCTTTATTTT
TRBJ2-7	-	TRBV18	-	CASSLIRGSEEYF	TGTGCCAGCTCACTGATCCGGGGCTCGGAAGAGTACTTC
TRBJ2-7	TRBD2	TRBV6-1	-	CASSEGTGGVYEQYF	TGTGCCAGCAGTGAAGGAACGGGGGGGGTCTACGAGCAGTACTTC
TRBJ1-5	TRBD1	TRBV28	few	CASSTTGLRNQPQHF	TGTGCCAGCAGTACGACAGGGCTTCGCAATCAGCCCCAGCATTTT
TRBJ2-5	-	TRBV19	-	CASSRGLQETQYF	TGTGCCAGTAGTAGAGGACTACAAGAGACCCAGTACTTC
TRBJ1-3	-	TRBV30	-	CAWTRGASGNTIYF	TGTGCCTGGACAAGGGGGGCGAGTGGAAACACCATATATTTT
TRBJ2-5	-	TRBV2	-	CASRVRETQYF	TGTGCCAGCAGAGTGCGGGAGACCCAGTACTTC
TRBJ2-5	-	TRBV6-5	few	CASSYSSGLETQYF	TGTGCCAGCAGTTACTCTTCAGGCTTAGAGACCCAGTACTTC
TRBJ2-7	TRBD1	TRBV5-1	-	CASSSRQGVAYEQYF	TGCGCCAGCAGCTCACGACAGGGGGTTGCCTACGAGCAGTACTTC
TRBJ2-5	TRBD1	TRBV5-4	-	CASSPRQGSDLETQYF	TGTGCCAGCAGCCCGCGACAGGGGAGTGATTTAGAGACCCAGTACTTC
TRBJ2-2	TRBD2	TRBV9	-	CASSVGLTNTGELFF	TGTGCCAGCAGCGTGGGACTAACTAACACCGGGGAGCTGTTTTTT
TRBJ2-3	TRBD2	TRBV3-1/TRBV3-2	-	CASSQKERGATDTQYF	TGTGCCAGCAGCCAAAAGGAGCGGGGGGCCACAGATACGCAGTATTTT
TRBJ1-5	-	TRBV27	-	CASSLGGRGNQPQHF	TGTGCCAGCAGTTTAGGCGGACGGGGCAATCAGCCCCAGCATTTT
TRBJ2-3	-	TRBV19	-	CASSMGNGGLTDTQYF	TGTGCCAGTAGTATGGGTAATGGCGGTCTCACAGATACGCAGTATTTT
TRBJ2-1	-	TRBV28	-	CASRSGYNEQFF	TGTGCCAGCAGATCAGGGTACAATGAGCAGTTCTTC